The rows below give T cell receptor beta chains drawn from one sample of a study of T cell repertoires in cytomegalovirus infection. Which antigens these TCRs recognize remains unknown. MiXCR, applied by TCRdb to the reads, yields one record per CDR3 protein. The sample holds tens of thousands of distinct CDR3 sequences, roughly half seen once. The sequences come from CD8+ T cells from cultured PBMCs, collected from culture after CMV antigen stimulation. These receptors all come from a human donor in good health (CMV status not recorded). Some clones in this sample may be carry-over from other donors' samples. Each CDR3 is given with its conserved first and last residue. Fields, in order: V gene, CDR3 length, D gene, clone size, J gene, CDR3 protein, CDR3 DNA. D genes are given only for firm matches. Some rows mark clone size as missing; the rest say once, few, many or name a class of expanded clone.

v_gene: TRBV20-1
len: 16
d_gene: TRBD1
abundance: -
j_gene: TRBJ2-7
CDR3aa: CSAAGTGVPIWHEQYF
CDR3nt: TGCAGTGCCGCCGGGACAGGGGTCCCAATCTGGCACGAGCAGTACTTC

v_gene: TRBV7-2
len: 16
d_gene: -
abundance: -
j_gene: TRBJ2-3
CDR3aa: CASSRPRGLLTDTQYF
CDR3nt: TGTGCCAGCAGCCGACCCCGAGGACTACTCACAGATACGCAGTATTTT

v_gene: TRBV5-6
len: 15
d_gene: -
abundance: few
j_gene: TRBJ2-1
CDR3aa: CASSQDPSSYNEQFF
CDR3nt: TGTGCCAGCAGCCAAGATCCCAGCTCCTACAATGAGCAGTTCTTC

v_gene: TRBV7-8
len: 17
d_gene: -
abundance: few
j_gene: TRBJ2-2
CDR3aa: CASSSPKVGGNTGELFF
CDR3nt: TGTGCCAGCAGCTCCCCAAAGGTCGGGGGCAACACCGGGGAGCTGTTTTTT

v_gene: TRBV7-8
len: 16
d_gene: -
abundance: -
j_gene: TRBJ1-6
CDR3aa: CASSFVGDNYNSPLHF
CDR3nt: TGTGCCAGCAGCTTCGTCGGGGACAACTATAATTCACCCCTCCACTTT

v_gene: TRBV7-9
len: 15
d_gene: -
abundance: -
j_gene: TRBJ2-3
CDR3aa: CASSLPLAAPDTQYF
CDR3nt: TGTGCCAGCAGCTTACCCCTAGCAGCCCCAGATACGCAGTATTTT

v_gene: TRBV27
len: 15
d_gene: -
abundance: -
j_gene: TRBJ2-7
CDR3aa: CASSFLEGPPTEQYF
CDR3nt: TGTGCCAGCAGTTTTTTGGAGGGCCCCCCCACCGAGCAGTACTTC

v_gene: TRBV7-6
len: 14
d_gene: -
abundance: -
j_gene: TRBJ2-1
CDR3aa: CASSPHEGNNEQFF
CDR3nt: TGTGCCAGCAGCCCTCATGAGGGAAACAATGAGCAGTTCTTC

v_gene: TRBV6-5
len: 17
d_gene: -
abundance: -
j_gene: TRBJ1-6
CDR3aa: CASSYSPGASYNSPLHF
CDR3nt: TGTGCCAGCAGTTACTCCCCAGGGGCCTCCTATAATTCACCCCTCCACTTT

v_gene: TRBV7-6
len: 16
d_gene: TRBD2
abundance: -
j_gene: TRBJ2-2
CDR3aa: CASSLTSGSNTGELFF
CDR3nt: TGTGCCAGCAGCTTGACTAGCGGTTCGAACACCGGGGAGCTGTTTTTT

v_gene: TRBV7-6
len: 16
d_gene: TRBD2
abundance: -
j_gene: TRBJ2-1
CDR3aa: CASSLSGGAPHNEQFF
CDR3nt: TGTGCCAGCAGTTTGAGCGGGGGGGCTCCCCACAATGAGCAGTTCTTC

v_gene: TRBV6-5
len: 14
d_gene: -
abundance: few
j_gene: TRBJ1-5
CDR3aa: CASSYSPSDQPQHF
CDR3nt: TGTGCCAGCAGTTACTCACCCTCGGATCAGCCCCAGCATTTT

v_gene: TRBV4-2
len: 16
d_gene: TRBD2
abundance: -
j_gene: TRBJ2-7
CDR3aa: CASSQGSLAGEFEQYF
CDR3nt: TGTGCCAGCAGCCAAGGGTCCCTAGCGGGAGAGTTTGAGCAGTACTTC

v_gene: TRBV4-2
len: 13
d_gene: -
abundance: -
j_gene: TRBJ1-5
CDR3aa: CASSPLDGNYLHF
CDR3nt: TGTGCCAGCAGCCCTCTGGACGGAAACTATTTGCATTTT

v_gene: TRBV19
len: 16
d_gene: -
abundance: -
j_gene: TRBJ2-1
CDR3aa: CASSISYDLSYNEQFF
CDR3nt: TGTGCCAGTAGTATCTCCTACGACCTTTCCTACAATGAGCAGTTCTTC

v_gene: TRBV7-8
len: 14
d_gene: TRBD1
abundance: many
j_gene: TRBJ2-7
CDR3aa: CASSFRDRGYEQYF
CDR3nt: TGTGCCAGCAGCTTCCGGGACAGGGGCTACGAGCAGTACTTC

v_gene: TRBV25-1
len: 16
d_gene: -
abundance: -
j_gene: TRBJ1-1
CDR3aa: CASSEPPADQNTEAFF
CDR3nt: TGTGCCAGCAGTGAACCCCCCGCGGATCAAAACACTGAAGCTTTCTTT

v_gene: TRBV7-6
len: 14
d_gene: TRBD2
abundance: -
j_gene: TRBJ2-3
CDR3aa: CASSGGREPDTQYF
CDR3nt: TGTGCCAGCAGCGGAGGGAGGGAACCAGATACGCAGTATTTT

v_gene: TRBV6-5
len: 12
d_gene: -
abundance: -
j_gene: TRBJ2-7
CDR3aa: CASWGDSHEQYF
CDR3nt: TGTGCCAGCTGGGGGGACAGTCACGAGCAGTACTTC

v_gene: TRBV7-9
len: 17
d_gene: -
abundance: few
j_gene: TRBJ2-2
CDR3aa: CASSLSGLGGPTGELFF
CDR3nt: TGTGCCAGCAGCTTATCGGGGCTGGGAGGACCTACCGGGGAGCTGTTTTTT

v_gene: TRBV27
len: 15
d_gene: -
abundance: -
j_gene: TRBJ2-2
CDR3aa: CASSFSRAGTGELFF
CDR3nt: TGTGCCAGCAGTTTTAGCAGGGCCGGCACCGGGGAGCTGTTTTTT

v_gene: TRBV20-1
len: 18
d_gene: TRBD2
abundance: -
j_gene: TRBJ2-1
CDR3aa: CSAKRVLREGPPYNEQFF
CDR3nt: TGCAGTGCTAAACGGGTCTTGCGGGAGGGCCCCCCCTACAATGAGCAGTTCTTC

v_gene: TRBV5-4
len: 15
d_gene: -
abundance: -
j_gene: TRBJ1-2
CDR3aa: CASSLEFSGAYGYTF
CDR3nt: TGTGCCAGCAGCTTGGAGTTTTCAGGGGCGTATGGCTACACCTTC

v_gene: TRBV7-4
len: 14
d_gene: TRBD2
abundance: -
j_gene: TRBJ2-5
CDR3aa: CASSYPSGGETQYF
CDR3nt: TGTGCCAGCAGCTATCCAAGCGGGGGAGAGACCCAGTACTTC

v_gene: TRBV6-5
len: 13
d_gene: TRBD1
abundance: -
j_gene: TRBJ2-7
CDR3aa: CASSSGQGNEQYF
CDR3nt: TGTGCCAGCAGTTCTGGACAGGGGAACGAGCAGTACTTC

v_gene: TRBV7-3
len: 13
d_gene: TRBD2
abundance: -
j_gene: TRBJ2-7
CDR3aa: CASSSGRAYEQYF
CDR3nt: TGTGCCAGCAGCTCCGGGAGGGCTTACGAGCAGTACTTC